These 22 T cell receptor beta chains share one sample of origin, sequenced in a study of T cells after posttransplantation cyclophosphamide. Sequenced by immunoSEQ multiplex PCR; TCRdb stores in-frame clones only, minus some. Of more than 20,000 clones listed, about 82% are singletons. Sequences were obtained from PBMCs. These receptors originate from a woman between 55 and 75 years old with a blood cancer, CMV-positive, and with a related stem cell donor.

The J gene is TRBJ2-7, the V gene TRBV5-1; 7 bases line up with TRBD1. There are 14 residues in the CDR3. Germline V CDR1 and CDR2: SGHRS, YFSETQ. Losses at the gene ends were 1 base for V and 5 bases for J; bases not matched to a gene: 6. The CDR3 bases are TGCGCCAGCAGCTTGAGGGACAGCGGAGACGAGCAGTACTTC. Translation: CASSLRDSGDEQYF.

CDR3 sequence (DNA): TGTGCCAGCAGCTTTGGGCTCCGGATGACCTACGAGCAGTACTTC. Amino acids: CASSFGLRMTYEQYF. This rearrangement joins TRBV7-2 to TRBJ2-7; unclear D gene. Germline CDR1 SGHTA, CDR2 FQGNSA. V lost 3 bases and J 2 bases, leaving 14 bases between the germline ends. This CDR3 contains 15 residues.

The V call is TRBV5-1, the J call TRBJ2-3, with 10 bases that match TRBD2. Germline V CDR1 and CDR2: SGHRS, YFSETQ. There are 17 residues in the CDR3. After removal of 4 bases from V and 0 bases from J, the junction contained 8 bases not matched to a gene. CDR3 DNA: TGCGCCAGCAGCGGTCTAGCGGGAGACTCTAGCACAGATACGCAGTATTTT. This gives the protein CASSGLAGDSSTDTQYF.

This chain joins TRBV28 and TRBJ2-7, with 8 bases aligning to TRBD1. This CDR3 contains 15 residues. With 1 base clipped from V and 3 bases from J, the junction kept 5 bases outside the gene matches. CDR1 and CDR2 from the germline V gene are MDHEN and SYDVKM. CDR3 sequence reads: CASSLFRTGNYEQYF. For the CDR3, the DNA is TGTGCCAGCAGTTTATTTCGGACAGGGAACTACGAGCAGTACTTC.

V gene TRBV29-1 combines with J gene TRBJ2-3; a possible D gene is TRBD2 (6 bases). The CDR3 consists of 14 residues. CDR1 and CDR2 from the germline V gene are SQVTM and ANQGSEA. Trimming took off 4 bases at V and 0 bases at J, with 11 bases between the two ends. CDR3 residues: CSVAGSGSTDTQYF. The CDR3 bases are TGCAGCGTTGCGGGTAGCGGTAGCACAGATACGCAGTATTTT.

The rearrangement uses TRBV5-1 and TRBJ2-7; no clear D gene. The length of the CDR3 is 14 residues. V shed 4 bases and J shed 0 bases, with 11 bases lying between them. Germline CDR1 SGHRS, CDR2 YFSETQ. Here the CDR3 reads CASSPGASSYEQYF. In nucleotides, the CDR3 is TGCGCCAGCAGCCCGGGTGCTAGCTCCTACGAGCAGTACTTC.

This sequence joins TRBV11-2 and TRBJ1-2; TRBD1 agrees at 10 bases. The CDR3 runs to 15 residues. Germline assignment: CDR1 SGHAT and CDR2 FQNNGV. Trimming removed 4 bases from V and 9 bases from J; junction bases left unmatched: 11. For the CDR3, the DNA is TGTGCCAGCAGCTCACATCGGACAGGGGGTCGTCGCTACACCTTC. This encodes CASSSHRTGGRRYTF.

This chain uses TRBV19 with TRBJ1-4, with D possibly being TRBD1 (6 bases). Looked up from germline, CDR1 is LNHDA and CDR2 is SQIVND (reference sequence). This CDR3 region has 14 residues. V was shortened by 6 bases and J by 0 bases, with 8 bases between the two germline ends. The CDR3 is CASRDRSTNEKLFF. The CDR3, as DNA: TGTGCCAGTAGGGACAGATCAACTAATGAAAAACTGTTTTTT. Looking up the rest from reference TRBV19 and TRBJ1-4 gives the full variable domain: DGGITQSPKYLFRKEGQNVTLSCEQNLNHDAMYWYRQDPGQGLRLIYYSQIVNDFQKGDIAEGYSVSREKKESFPLTVTSAQKNPTAFYLCASRDRSTNEKLFFGSGTQLSVL.

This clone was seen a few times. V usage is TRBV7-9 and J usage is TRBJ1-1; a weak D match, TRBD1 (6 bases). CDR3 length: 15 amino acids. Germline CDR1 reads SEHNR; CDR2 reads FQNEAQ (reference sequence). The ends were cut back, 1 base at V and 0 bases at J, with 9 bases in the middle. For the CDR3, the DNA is TGTGCCAGCAGCTTAGGCGGACAGATGAACACTGAAGCTTTCTTT. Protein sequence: CASSLGGQMNTEAFF.

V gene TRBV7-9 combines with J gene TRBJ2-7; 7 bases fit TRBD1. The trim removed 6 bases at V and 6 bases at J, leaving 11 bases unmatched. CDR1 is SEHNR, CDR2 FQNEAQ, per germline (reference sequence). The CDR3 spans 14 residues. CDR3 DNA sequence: TGTGCCAGCAGTTGGGACAGAATCCTGTCCGAGCAGTACTTC. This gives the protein CASSWDRILSEQYF.

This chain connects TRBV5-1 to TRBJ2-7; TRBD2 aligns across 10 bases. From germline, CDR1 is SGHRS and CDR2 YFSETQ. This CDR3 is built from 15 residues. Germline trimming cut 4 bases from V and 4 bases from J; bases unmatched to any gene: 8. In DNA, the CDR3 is TGCGCCAGCAGCCCTACTCTAGCGGGAGTTTACGAGCAGTACTTC. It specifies CASSPTLAGVYEQYF.

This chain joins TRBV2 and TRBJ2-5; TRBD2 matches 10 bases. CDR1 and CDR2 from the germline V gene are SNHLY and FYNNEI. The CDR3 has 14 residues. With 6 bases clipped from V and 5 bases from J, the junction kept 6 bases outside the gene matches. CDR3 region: CASSQREGPETQYF. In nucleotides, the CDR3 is TGTGCCAGCAGCCAGCGGGAGGGCCCGGAGACCCAGTACTTC.

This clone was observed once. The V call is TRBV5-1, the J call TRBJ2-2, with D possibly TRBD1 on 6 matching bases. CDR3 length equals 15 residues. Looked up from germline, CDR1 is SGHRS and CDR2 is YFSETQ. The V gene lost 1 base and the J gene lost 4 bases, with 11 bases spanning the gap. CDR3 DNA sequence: TGCGCCAGCAGCTTGTTGGGGGCGGTCACCGGGGAGCTGTTTTTT. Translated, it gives CASSLLGAVTGELFF.

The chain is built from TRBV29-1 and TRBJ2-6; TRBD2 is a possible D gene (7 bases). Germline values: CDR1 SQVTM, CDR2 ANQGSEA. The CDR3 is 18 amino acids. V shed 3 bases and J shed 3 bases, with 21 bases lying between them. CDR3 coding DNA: TGCAGCGTTGACGGGCCGGGGGGCAGGGGTTATGGGGCCAACGTCCTGACTTTC. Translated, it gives CSVDGPGGRGYGANVLTF.

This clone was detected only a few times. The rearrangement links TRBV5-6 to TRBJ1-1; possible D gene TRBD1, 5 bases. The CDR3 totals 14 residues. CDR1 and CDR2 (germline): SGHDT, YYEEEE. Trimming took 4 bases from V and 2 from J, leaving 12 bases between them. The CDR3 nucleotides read TGTGCCAGCAGCCAGGGAGGCGGAAACACTGAAGCTTTCTTT. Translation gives CASSQGGGNTEAFF.

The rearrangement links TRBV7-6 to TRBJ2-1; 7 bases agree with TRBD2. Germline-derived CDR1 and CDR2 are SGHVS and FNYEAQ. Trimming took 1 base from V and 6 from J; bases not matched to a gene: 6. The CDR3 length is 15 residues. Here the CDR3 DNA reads TGTGCCAGCAGCTTAGGGTGGTCTAGCGGCAATGAGCAGTTCTTC. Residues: CASSLGWSSGNEQFF. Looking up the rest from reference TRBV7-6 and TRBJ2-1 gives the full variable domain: GAGVSQSPRYKVTKRGQDVALRCDPISGHVSLYWYRQALGQGPEFLTYFNYEAQQDKSGLPNDRFSAERPEGSISTLTIQRTEQRDSAMYRCASSLGWSSGNEQFFGPGTRLTVL.

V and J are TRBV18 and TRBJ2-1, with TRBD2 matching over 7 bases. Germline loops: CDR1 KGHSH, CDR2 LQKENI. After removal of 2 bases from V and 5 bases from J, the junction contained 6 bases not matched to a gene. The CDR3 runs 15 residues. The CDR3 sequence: CASSPIGLGDNEQFF. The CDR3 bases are TGTGCCAGCTCACCAATCGGACTAGGTGACAATGAGCAGTTCTTC. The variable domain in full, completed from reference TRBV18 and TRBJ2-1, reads NAGVMQNPRHLVRRRGQEARLRCSPMKGHSHVYWYRQLPEEGLKFMVYLQKENIIDESGMPKERFSAEFPKEGPSILRIQQVVRGDSAAYFCASSPIGLGDNEQFFGPGTRLTVL.

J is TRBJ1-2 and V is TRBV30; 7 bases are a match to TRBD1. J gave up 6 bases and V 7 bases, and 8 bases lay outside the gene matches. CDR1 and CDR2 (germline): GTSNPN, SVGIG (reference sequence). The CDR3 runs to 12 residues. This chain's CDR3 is CALHPGQNGYTF. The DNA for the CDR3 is TGTGCCTTGCATCCGGGACAGAATGGCTACACCTTC.

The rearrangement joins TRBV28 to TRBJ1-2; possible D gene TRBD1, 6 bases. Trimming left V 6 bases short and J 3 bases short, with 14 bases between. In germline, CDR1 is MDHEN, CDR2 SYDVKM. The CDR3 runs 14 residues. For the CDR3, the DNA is TGTGCCAGCAGCCAGTCCAGGGGCGACTATGGCTACACCTTC. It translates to CASSQSRGDYGYTF.

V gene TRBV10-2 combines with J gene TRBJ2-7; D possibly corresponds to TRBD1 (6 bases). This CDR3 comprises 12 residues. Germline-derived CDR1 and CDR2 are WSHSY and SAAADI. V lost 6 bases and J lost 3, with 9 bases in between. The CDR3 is CASRADSYEQYF. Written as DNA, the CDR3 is TGCGCCAGCAGAGCGGACAGCTACGAGCAGTACTTC.

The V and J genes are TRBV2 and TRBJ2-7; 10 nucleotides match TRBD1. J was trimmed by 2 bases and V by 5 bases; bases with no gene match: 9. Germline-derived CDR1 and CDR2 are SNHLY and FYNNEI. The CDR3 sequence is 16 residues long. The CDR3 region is CASSRIRDRGAYEQYF. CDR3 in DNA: TGTGCCAGCAGTCGGATCAGGGACAGGGGAGCCTACGAGCAGTACTTC.

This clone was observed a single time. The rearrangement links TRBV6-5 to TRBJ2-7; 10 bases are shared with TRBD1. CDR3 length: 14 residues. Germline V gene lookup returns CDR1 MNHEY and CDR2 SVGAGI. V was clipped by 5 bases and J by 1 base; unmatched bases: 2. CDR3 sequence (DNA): TGTGCCAGCAGTGGGACAGGGGTGTCCTACGAGCAGTACTTC. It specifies CASSGTGVSYEQYF.